The 25 T cell receptor beta chains in this list originate from one sample, sequenced in a study of cytomegalovirus exposure and HLA in healthy donors. PCR primers comprised 60 Vbeta and 13 Jbeta primers. Assay: immunoSEQ multiplex PCR; the TCRdb copy retains only in-frame clones and omits some. Of 200,000 to 250,000 clones listed, around 80% are singletons. The sequenced sample was PBMCs. The receptors stem from a boy aged 5-17 years in good health and CMV-seronegative.

This chain connects TRBV10-2 to TRBJ1-2; the match to TRBD1 covers 7 bases. J was trimmed by 0 bases and V by 5 bases; bases with no gene match: 3. Germline V gene data show CDR1 as WSHSY and CDR2 as SAAADI. The CDR3 extends over 14 amino acids. The CDR3 loop is CASSLGQSNYGYTF. DNA of the CDR3: TGCGCCAGCAGTTTGGGACAGTCTAACTATGGCTACACCTTC.

CDR3 in amino acids: CASRTGFGEQYF. CDR3 coding DNA: TGCGCCAGCCGGACAGGGTTCGGCGAGCAGTACTTC. This rearrangement joins TRBV5-1 to TRBJ2-7; 8 bases line up with TRBD1. Trimming removed 7 bases from V and 6 bases from J; junction bases left unmatched: 6. This CDR3 is 12 amino acids long. Per germline, CDR1 SGHRS and CDR2 YFSETQ.

The genes are TRBV13 and TRBJ2-3, with TRBD2 matching 9 bases. With V trimmed by 4 bases and J by 1 base, 18 bases remained unmatched. CDR3 length equals 20 residues. In germline, CDR1 is PRHDT, CDR2 FYEKMQ (reference sequence). The CDR3 here is CASSSYPLSGSWGRTDTQYF. CDR3 nucleotides: TGTGCCAGCAGCTCCTACCCTCTTAGCGGGAGCTGGGGACGCACAGATACGCAGTATTTT.

V and J are TRBV10-1 and TRBJ2-7, with 8 bases identical to TRBD2. The CDR3 has 15 amino acids. J lost 0 bases, V lost 3 bases, and 4 bases had no gene match. Germline V gene data show CDR1 as WNHNN and CDR2 as SYGVQD (reference sequence). The CDR3 DNA reads TGCGCCAGCAGTGAATTTACTAGCGGCTCCTACGAGCAGTACTTC. It encodes CASSEFTSGSYEQYF.

The V call is TRBV30, the J call TRBJ1-1; D gene unclear. CDR1 and CDR2 from the germline V gene are GTSNPN and SVGIG (reference sequence). Trimming left V 2 bases short and J 6 bases short, with 7 bases between. The CDR3 has 11 residues. As DNA, the CDR3 is TGTGCCTGGAGTCAACATCCTGAAGCTTTCTTT. It specifies CAWSQHPEAFF. The complete variable domain, with remaining parts taken from reference TRBV30 and TRBJ1-1, reads SQTIHQWPATLVQPVGSPLSLECTVEGTSNPNLYWYRQAAGRGLQLLFYSVGIGQISSEVPQNLSASRPQDRQFILSSKKLLLSDSGFYLCAWSQHPEAFFGQGTRLTVV.

This clone appeared a few times. The chain uses TRBV7-5 and TRBJ2-7; TRBD2 is taken as the D call from the table, unchecked against the DNA. TRBV7-5 constitutes a pseudogene. This CDR3 region has 18 residues. For the CDR3, the DNA is TGTGTCAGAAGCTTAGTGAGGATTCCCCCTCCTCGCTCCTACGAGCAGTACTTC. Translation: CVRSLVRIPPPRSYEQYF.

This clone was seen once. J is TRBJ2-7 and V is TRBV27; TRBD2 matches 7 bases. The CDR3 runs to 14 residues. V lost 1 base and J lost 6; bases outside the gene matches: 6. From germline, CDR1 is MNHEY and CDR2 SMNVEV (reference sequence). The CDR3 DNA reads as TGTGCCAGCAGTTTATGGGGATCGGGGGGCGAGCAGTACTTC. Translation: CASSLWGSGGEQYF.

This rearrangement joins TRBV11-3 to TRBJ2-5, with TRBD2 as a possible D gene (6 bases). V lost 11 bases and J 2 bases, leaving 15 bases between the germline ends. Germline-derived CDR1 and CDR2 are SGHNT and YENEEA. The CDR3 sequence is 13 residues long. The DNA of the CDR3 is TGTGCCGCCCTGGGGACTCAACAAGAGACCCAGTACTTC. Protein sequence: CAALGTQQETQYF. Full variable domain (outside the CDR3, taken from reference TRBV11-3 and TRBJ2-5): EAGVVQSPRYKIIEKKQPVAFWCNPISGHNTLYWYLQNLGQGPELLIRYENEEAVDDSQLPKDRFSAERLKGVDSTLKIQPAELGDSAVYLCAALGTQQETQYFGPGTRLLVL.

The chain recombines TRBV27 with TRBJ1-2; tentative D call: TRBD1 (5 bases). Trimming removed 2 bases from V and 6 bases from J, with 16 bases in between. Germline lookup yields CDR1 MNHEY and CDR2 SMNVEV (reference sequence). The CDR3 sequence is 15 residues long. This CDR3 reads CASSLARWRGDGYTF. Here the CDR3 DNA reads TGTGCCAGCAGTTTAGCCAGGTGGAGGGGAGATGGCTACACCTTC.

The chain uses TRBV6-5 and TRBJ2-3, with D unresolved. The germline V gene encodes CDR1 MNHEY and CDR2 SVGAGI. This CDR3 has 13 amino acids. Trimming took off 6 bases at V and 0 bases at J, with 7 bases between the two ends. The chain's CDR3 is CASSLTSTDTQYF. CDR3 nucleotide sequence: TGTGCCAGCAGCCTAACTAGCACAGATACGCAGTATTTT.

The chain combines TRBV30 with TRBJ1-1; D is ambiguous. V dropped 2 bases and J dropped 2 bases, with 9 bases sitting between them. Germline-derived CDR1 and CDR2 are GTSNPN and SVGIG (reference sequence). This CDR3 has 13 amino acids. The DNA of the CDR3 is TGTGCCTGGAGTCAACTCTTTAACACTGAAGCTTTCTTT. It is translated as CAWSQLFNTEAFF.

The chain uses TRBV11-2 and TRBJ2-5; perhaps TRBD1 as D (5 bases). The germline gives CDR1 SGHAT, CDR2 FQNNGV. The CDR3 consists of 13 residues. Trimming cost V 6 bases and J 1 base, with 9 bases left between them. The CDR3 DNA follows: TGTGCCAGCAGTGGGGCAGCCCAAGAGACCCAGTACTTC. Its protein is CASSGAAQETQYF. The full variable domain, with the rest looked up from reference TRBV11-2 and TRBJ2-5, is EAGVAQSPRYKIIEKRQSVAFWCNPISGHATLYWYQQILGQGPKLLIQFQNNGVVDDSQLPKDRFSAERLKGVDSTLKIQPAKLEDSAVYLCASSGAAQETQYFGPGTRLLVL.

The chain links TRBV27 to TRBJ1-1; 7 bases are a match to TRBD1. Germline assignment: CDR1 MNHEY and CDR2 SMNVEV (reference sequence). There are 15 residues in the CDR3. V was clipped by 2 bases and J by 6 bases; unmatched bases: 9. CDR3 coding DNA: TGTGCCAGCAGTTTACGAAGGGGGCGCAGGGCTGAAGCTTTCTTT. It encodes CASSLRRGRRAEAFF.

The V gene is TRBV6-5, the J gene TRBJ1-1; D is unresolved. The V end lost 2 bases, the J end lost 0 bases, and 7 bases lay between the germline ends. Germline V CDR1 and CDR2: MNHEY, SVGAGI. CDR3 length: 14 residues. CDR3 in amino acids: CASSYESMNTEAFF. The DNA for the CDR3 is TGTGCCAGCAGTTACGAGTCCATGAACACTGAAGCTTTCTTT.

The chain couples TRBV11-3 to TRBJ1-6, with a possible D match to TRBD1 (5 bases). From germline, CDR1 is SGHNT and CDR2 YENEEA. CDR3 size: 13 residues. The V gene lost 3 bases and the J gene lost 13 bases, with 13 bases spanning the gap. This CDR3 is CASSFKARGPLHF. The CDR3 DNA follows: TGTGCCAGCAGCTTCAAAGCCCGGGGGCCCCTCCACTTT. Based on the CDR3 plus reference TRBV11-3 and TRBJ1-6, the full variable domain is EAGVVQSPRYKIIEKKQPVAFWCNPISGHNTLYWYLQNLGQGPELLIRYENEEAVDDSQLPKDRFSAERLKGVDSTLKIQPAELGDSAVYLCASSFKARGPLHFGNGTRLTVT.

The chain has TRBV9 and TRBJ1-3, with D perhaps matching TRBD1 (6 bases). Per germline, CDR1 SGDLS and CDR2 YYNGEE. The CDR3 is 16 residues long. Trimming stripped 4 bases from V and 3 bases from J, with 17 bases between. Written as DNA, the CDR3 is TGTGCCAGCAGCCCCCGGGGACAAAAGGATGGAAACACCATATATTTT. Translating it yields CASSPRGQKDGNTIYF.

The chain combines TRBV6-1 with TRBJ2-7, with TRBD1 identical over 7 bases. CDR3 length equals 15 residues. The trim removed 1 base at V and 6 bases at J, leaving 9 bases unmatched. Looked up from germline, CDR1 is MNHNS and CDR2 is SASEGT. The CDR3 loop is CASSEVRQGLGEQYF. The CDR3 nucleotides read TGTGCCAGCAGTGAAGTTCGACAGGGCCTCGGCGAGCAGTACTTC.

Only one count was recorded for this clone. J is TRBJ2-2 and V is TRBV10-3; D is perhaps TRBD1 (6 bases). CDR3 length: 15 amino acids. CDR1 is ENHRY, CDR2 SYGVKD, per germline. Between the trimmed V and J ends, which lost 2 bases and 2 bases, there was a span of 9 bases. CDR3 amino acids: CAISERTVNTGELFF. The DNA of the CDR3 is TGTGCCATCAGTGAGCGGACAGTAAACACCGGGGAGCTGTTTTTT.

V usage is TRBV21-1 and J usage is TRBJ2-3; the D segment call TRBD1 is taken from the table without a DNA check. TRBV21-1 is a pseudogene segment. This CDR3 contains 13 residues. Here the CDR3 reads CASKRGRTDTQYF. CDR3 sequence (DNA): TGTGCCAGCAAAAGGGGCCGCACAGATACGCAGTATTTT.

The J gene is TRBJ1-5, the V gene TRBV4-1, with TRBD1 identical over 10 bases. Germline V gene sequence: CDR1 MGHRA, CDR2 YSYEKL. This CDR3 region has 19 residues. The J segment lost 6 bases and the V segment lost 1 base, leaving 15 bases of the junction unmatched. The CDR3 nucleotides read TGCGCCAGCAGCCAAGTACTTCCCCGGGACAGGGGTTCCCCTCAGCCCCAGCATTTT. This gives the protein CASSQVLPRDRGSPQPQHF.

The genes are TRBV9 and TRBJ2-3; the D gene is possibly TRBD2 (5 bases). This CDR3 spans 16 amino acids. CDR1 SGDLS and CDR2 YYNGEE come from the germline V gene. Trimming left V 0 bases short and J 2 bases short, with 13 bases between. CDR3 coding DNA: TGTGCCAGCAGCGTAGTCCCGGACTTTACCACAGATACGCAGTATTTT. It encodes CASSVVPDFTTDTQYF.

The chain employs TRBV2 and TRBJ2-5; D is possibly TRBD2 (5 bases). Germline V gives CDR1 SNHLY, CDR2 FYNNEI. Trimming shortened V by 1 base and J by 1 base, and 13 bases separated the two germline ends. The length of the CDR3 is 16 residues. The CDR3 spells CASSEGSGAIQETQYF. The CDR3 bases are TGTGCCAGCAGTGAAGGAAGCGGTGCGATCCAAGAGACCCAGTACTTC.

This chain joins TRBV29-1 and TRBJ2-1; 12 nucleotides agree with TRBD2. The germline V gene encodes CDR1 SQVTM and CDR2 ANQGSEA. V shed 4 bases, J shed 0 bases, and the junction held 4 bases outside the gene matches. This CDR3 region has 16 residues. The CDR3 region has the DNA TGCAGCGTTGCCCTAGCGGGAGGGCGCTCCTACAATGAGCAGTTCTTC. Translating it yields CSVALAGGRSYNEQFF.

The J gene is TRBJ1-5, the V gene TRBV19; tentatively, D is TRBD1 (6 bases). Trimming removed 5 bases at V and 1 base at J, with 18 bases between. From germline, CDR1 is LNHDA and CDR2 SQIVND (reference sequence). The CDR3 has 17 residues. In DNA, the CDR3 is TGTGCCAGTAGTGCGATCCGGGACAAAATAAGCAATCAGCCCCAGCATTTT. Translation: CASSAIRDKISNQPQHF.

The genes are TRBV6-1 and TRBJ2-5; 7 nucleotides align to TRBD2. V was clipped by 7 bases and J by 4 bases; unmatched bases: 12. CDR1 and CDR2 from the germline V gene are MNHNS and SASEGT. This CDR3 region has 15 residues. CDR3 in DNA: TGTGCCAGCAAACTAAGGGTAGTAGCGGGAGAGACCCAGTACTTC. Translated, it gives CASKLRVVAGETQYF.